These 14 T cell receptor beta chains were all obtained from the same sample, sequenced in a study of blood T cell repertoires in COVID-19. Sequenced by immunoSEQ multiplex PCR; TCRdb stores in-frame clones only, minus some. The sample holds around 260,000 clones, 80% to 95% seen once. The material sequenced was PBMCs or T cells enriched from blood (not recorded which). The receptors derive from a woman under 40 who had recovered from COVID-19.

V and J are TRBV7-2 and TRBJ1-2; 7 bases are a match to TRBD1. This CDR3 has 15 amino acids. Trimming took 2 bases from V and 5 from J; bases not matched to a gene: 8. From germline, CDR1 is SGHTA and CDR2 FQGNSA. The CDR3 here is CASSLITGVGYGYTF. Written as DNA, the CDR3 is TGTGCCAGCAGCTTAATAACAGGGGTGGGGTATGGCTACACCTTC.

V gene TRBV11-2 combines with J gene TRBJ2-1; TRBD2 agrees at 10 bases. Germline V gives CDR1 SGHAT, CDR2 FQNNGV. Germline trimming cut 0 bases from V and 4 bases from J; bases unmatched to any gene: 3. The CDR3 covers 16 residues. The CDR3 loop reads CASSLEASGGYNEQFF. CDR3 DNA sequence: TGTGCCAGCAGCTTAGAGGCTAGCGGGGGATACAATGAGCAGTTCTTC.

V gene TRBV20-1 combines with J gene TRBJ2-3; D remains unclear. The CDR3 contains 11 residues. The V end lost 6 bases, the J end lost 6 bases, and 10 bases lay between the germline ends. Looked up from germline, CDR1 is DFQATT and CDR2 is SNEGSKA (reference sequence). CDR3 in amino acids: CSAPARDTQYF. CDR3 DNA sequence: TGCAGTGCGCCAGCTAGGGATACGCAGTATTTT.

The rearrangement joins TRBV5-4 to TRBJ2-7; 11 positions agree with TRBD2. The CDR3 contains 15 residues. Unmatched junction bases numbered 6, after V lost 0 bases and J lost 7 bases. The germline V gene has CDR1 SGHNT and CDR2 YYREEE (reference sequence). The CDR3, as DNA: TGTGCCAGCAGCTTGGGGCTAGCGGGAGGTGGGGAGCAGTACTTC. It is translated as CASSLGLAGGGEQYF. Together with reference TRBV5-4 and TRBJ2-7, the CDR3 gives the full variable domain: ETGVTQSPTHLIKTRGQQVTLRCSSQSGHNTVSWYQQALGQGPQFIFQYYREEENGRGNFPPRFSGLQFPNYSSELNVNALELDDSALYLCASSLGLAGGGEQYFGPGTRLTVT.

Here the CDR3 reads CASRPPTGTAGVMNTEAFF. The CDR3 DNA is TGTGCCAGCAGACCTCCAACCGGGACAGCGGGTGTTATGAACACTGAAGCTTTCTTT. The chain has TRBV7-8 and TRBJ1-1; 7 bases align to TRBD1. Germline-derived CDR1 and CDR2 are SGHVS and FQNEAQ. V dropped 6 bases and J dropped 0; count of bases not matched to a gene: 19. There are 19 residues in the CDR3.

Ten or more counts support this clone. V gene TRBV7-2 combines with J gene TRBJ2-2, with 7 bases identical to TRBD1. CDR1 and CDR2 from the germline V gene are SGHTA and FQGNSA. The V gene end was trimmed by 5 bases and the J gene end by 4 bases; junction bases not matched to a gene: 13. The CDR3 has 17 amino acids. CDR3 in DNA: TGTGCCAGCAGCCTAGTGGCCCGGACAGGAAGCACCGGGGAGCTGTTTTTT. This encodes CASSLVARTGSTGELFF.

The chain recombines TRBV5-8 with TRBJ2-5; possible D gene TRBD1, 5 bases. Germline CDR1 is SGHTS and CDR2 is YDEGEE. This CDR3 is 14 amino acids long. V gave up 3 bases and J gave up 1 base, with 10 bases separating them. CDR3 nucleotide sequence: TGTGCCAGCAGCTGGAACAGGCTCCAAGAGACCCAGTACTTC. Its protein product is CASSWNRLQETQYF. The variable domain in full, completed from reference TRBV5-8 and TRBJ2-5, reads EAGVTQSPTHLIKTRGQQATLRCSPISGHTSVYWYQQALGLGLQFLLWYDEGEERNRGNFPPRFSGRQFPNYSSELNVNALELEDSALYLCASSWNRLQETQYFGPGTRLLVL.

The chain employs TRBV19 and TRBJ2-7, with a weak D call TRBD1 (6 bases). The germline V gene has CDR1 LNHDA and CDR2 SQIVND (reference sequence). The CDR3 has 13 residues. Between the trimmed V and J ends, which lost 5 bases and 3 bases, there was a span of 11 bases. CDR3 DNA sequence: TGTGCCAGTAGTCTCCCGGACAGCTACGAGCAGTACTTC. Protein product: CASSLPDSYEQYF.

This chain links TRBV5-4 with TRBJ2-5; a possible D gene is TRBD2 (6 bases). The germline V gene encodes CDR1 SGHNT and CDR2 YYREEE (reference sequence). V lost 3 bases to trimming and J lost 4 bases, with 10 bases between them. The CDR3 covers 13 residues. CDR3 DNA: TGTGCCAGCAGCTCGACTAGTTTAGAGACCCAGTACTTC. Its translation is CASSSTSLETQYF. Variable domain in full (rest from reference TRBV5-4 and TRBJ2-5): ETGVTQSPTHLIKTRGQQVTLRCSSQSGHNTVSWYQQALGQGPQFIFQYYREEENGRGNFPPRFSGLQFPNYSSELNVNALELDDSALYLCASSSTSLETQYFGPGTRLLVL.

This clone was counted a single time. The gene calls are TRBV2 and TRBJ2-5; 8 bases match TRBD2. The CDR3 is made up of 14 amino acids. Trimming at V came to 6 bases and at J to 2 bases, leaving 5 bases not matched to a gene. Germline values: CDR1 SNHLY, CDR2 FYNNEI. CDR3 residues: CASSSGRGQETQYF. CDR3 sequence (DNA): TGTGCCAGCAGCAGCGGGAGAGGGCAAGAGACCCAGTACTTC.

J is TRBJ2-2 and V is TRBV5-4; 9 bases are shared with TRBD1. The ends lost 2 bases at V and 5 bases at J; junction bases unmatched: 4. Per germline, CDR1 SGHNT and CDR2 YYREEE (reference sequence). This CDR3 spans 15 amino acids. The DNA of the CDR3 is TGTGCCAGCAGCTTTGGACAGGGGCAAACCGGGGAGCTGTTTTTT. Amino acid sequence: CASSFGQGQTGELFF.

The table lists this clone with a few counts. The chain combines TRBV11-3 with TRBJ1-1, with 7 bases identical to TRBD1. Germline V gives CDR1 SGHNT, CDR2 YENEEA. Trimming took 5 bases from V and 3 from J; bases not matched to a gene: 12. The CDR3 length is 16 residues. The CDR3 loop is CASSQGGAKSDTEAFF. The CDR3, as DNA: TGTGCCAGCAGCCAAGGGGGCGCGAAGTCTGACACTGAAGCTTTCTTT.

The CDR3 sequence is CASSLGTSGRRYEQYF. CDR3 sequence (DNA): TGTGCCAGCAGCCTTGGGACTAGCGGGAGGAGGTACGAGCAGTACTTC. The J gene is TRBJ2-7, the V gene TRBV7-9, with 15 bases identical to TRBD2. The CDR3 consists of 16 residues. Trimming removed 5 bases from V and 4 bases from J; junction bases left unmatched: 6. CDR1 and CDR2 (germline): SEHNR, FQNEAQ (reference sequence).

The V gene is TRBV7-9, the J gene TRBJ2-7, with TRBD2 matching 9 bases. CDR1 is SEHNR and CDR2 is FQNEAQ in the germline V gene (reference sequence). V shed 4 bases and J 2 bases; nucleotides not matched to a gene: 6. This CDR3 has 15 residues. The CDR3 region has the DNA TGTGCCAGCAGCTCGTACCTAGCGGGAACCTACGAGCAGTACTTC. This codes for CASSSYLAGTYEQYF.